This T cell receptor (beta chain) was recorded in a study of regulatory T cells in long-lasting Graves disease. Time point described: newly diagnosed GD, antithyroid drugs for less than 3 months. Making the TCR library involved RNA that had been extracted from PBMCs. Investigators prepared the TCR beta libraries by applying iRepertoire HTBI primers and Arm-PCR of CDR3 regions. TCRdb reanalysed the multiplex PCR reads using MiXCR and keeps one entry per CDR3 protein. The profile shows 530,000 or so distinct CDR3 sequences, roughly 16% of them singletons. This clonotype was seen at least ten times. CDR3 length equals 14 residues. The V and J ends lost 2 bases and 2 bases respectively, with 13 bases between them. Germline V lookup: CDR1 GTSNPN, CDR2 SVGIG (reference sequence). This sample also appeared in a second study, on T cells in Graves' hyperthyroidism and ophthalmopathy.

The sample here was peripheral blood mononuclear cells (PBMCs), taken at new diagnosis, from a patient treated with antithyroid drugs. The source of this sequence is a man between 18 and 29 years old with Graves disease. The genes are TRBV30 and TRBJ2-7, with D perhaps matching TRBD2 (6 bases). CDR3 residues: CAWSNGLSPYEQYF. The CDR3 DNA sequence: TGTGCCTGGAGTAATGGACTAAGCCCCTACGAGCAGTACTTC.